These T cell receptor beta chains were read from a single sample in a study of cytomegalovirus exposure and HLA in healthy donors. Sequencing used immunoSEQ multiplex PCR; TCRdb keeps in-frame clones, though not all of them. The sample holds fewer than 90,000 clones, around 77% seen once. Specimen: PBMCs. The receptors originated from a man younger than 45 in good health and CMV-seronegative. Both conserved end residues are part of each CDR3. The D gene is left open where the match is weak. The size of a clone is reported for some rows only, either as once, few or many, or as a class for expanded clones.

j_gene: TRBJ1-5
abundance: .
v_gene: TRBV28
d_gene: .
CDR3aa: CASSLGRGNQPQHF
CDR3nt: TGTGCCAGCAGTTTAGGGCGAGGGAATCAGCCCCAGCATTTT

j_gene: TRBJ2-7
abundance: few
v_gene: TRBV5-1
d_gene: .
CDR3aa: CASSPGVGGYEQYF
CDR3nt: TGCGCCAGCAGCCCCGGAGTAGGAGGCTACGAGCAGTACTTC

j_gene: TRBJ2-5
abundance: .
v_gene: TRBV19
d_gene: TRBD2
CDR3aa: CASSRGLESFGTQYF
CDR3nt: TGTGCCAGTAGTCGGGGACTAGAAAGTTTTGGGACCCAGTACTTC

j_gene: TRBJ2-7
abundance: .
v_gene: TRBV7-9
d_gene: TRBD1
CDR3aa: CSSSLSDRRRQGSYEQYF
CDR3nt: TGTTCCAGCAGCTTATCGGACAGGAGGCGGCAGGGCTCCTACGAGCAGTACTTC

j_gene: TRBJ2-2
abundance: .
v_gene: TRBV5-6
d_gene: TRBD2
CDR3aa: CASSLEAGAGELFF
CDR3nt: TGTGCCAGCAGCTTGGAAGCGGGAGCCGGGGAGCTGTTTTTT

j_gene: TRBJ2-3
abundance: .
v_gene: TRBV5-1
d_gene: .
CDR3aa: CASSPLPTDTQYF
CDR3nt: TGCGCCAGCAGCCCCCTTCCCACAGATACGCAGTATTTT

j_gene: TRBJ1-5
abundance: .
v_gene: TRBV28
d_gene: TRBD1
CDR3aa: CASSFWGQGRQPQHF
CDR3nt: TGTGCCAGCAGTTTCTGGGGACAGGGAAGACAGCCCCAGCATTTT

j_gene: TRBJ2-7
abundance: once
v_gene: TRBV27
d_gene: TRBD1
CDR3aa: CASSLGQGSYEQYF
CDR3nt: TGTGCCAGCAGTTTGGGACAGGGCTCCTACGAGCAGTACTTC

j_gene: TRBJ2-3
abundance: .
v_gene: TRBV10-3
d_gene: .
CDR3aa: CARSVGGGTDTQYF
CDR3nt: TGTGCCAGATCCGTCGGAGGGGGCACAGATACGCAGTATTTT

j_gene: TRBJ2-3
abundance: .
v_gene: TRBV7-2
d_gene: TRBD2
CDR3aa: CASSLVGASGRANTQYF
CDR3nt: TGTGCCAGCAGCTTAGTAGGAGCTAGCGGGAGGGCGAATACGCAGTATTTT

j_gene: TRBJ1-6
abundance: .
v_gene: TRBV5-1
d_gene: .
CDR3aa: CASSLWQGSSPLHF
CDR3nt: TGCGCCAGCAGCTTGTGGCAGGGAAGCTCACCCCTCCACTTT

j_gene: TRBJ2-7
abundance: .
v_gene: TRBV27
d_gene: .
CDR3aa: CASSLLYPARGEQYF
CDR3nt: TGTGCCAGCAGTTTATTGTACCCGGCCAGGGGCGAGCAGTACTTC

j_gene: TRBJ2-7
abundance: once
v_gene: TRBV6-6
d_gene: TRBD2
CDR3aa: CASSNPGRRTYEQYF
CDR3nt: TGTGCCAGCAGTAACCCCGGGAGGCGGACCTACGAGCAGTACTTC

j_gene: TRBJ2-7
abundance: few
v_gene: TRBV7-2
d_gene: TRBD1
CDR3aa: CASSLIGTVLTYEQYF
CDR3nt: TGTGCCAGCAGCTTAATAGGGACAGTTTTAACCTACGAGCAGTACTTC

j_gene: TRBJ2-7
abundance: .
v_gene: TRBV10-3
d_gene: TRBD1
CDR3aa: CAISGDRSTYEQYF
CDR3nt: TGTGCCATCAGTGGGGACAGGAGTACCTACGAGCAGTACTTC

j_gene: TRBJ1-1
abundance: .
v_gene: TRBV5-1
d_gene: .
CDR3aa: CASSNRAQGNTEAFF
CDR3nt: TGCGCCAGCAGCAACCGAGCACAGGGGAACACTGAAGCTTTCTTT

j_gene: TRBJ1-2
abundance: .
v_gene: TRBV10-2
d_gene: .
CDR3aa: CASSPNEGSGYTF
CDR3nt: TGCGCCAGCAGCCCAAATGAAGGGAGCGGCTACACCTTC

j_gene: TRBJ1-2
abundance: .
v_gene: TRBV4-2
d_gene: .
CDR3aa: CASSQDEGTYGYTF
CDR3nt: TGTGCCAGCAGCCAAGACGAGGGCACCTATGGCTACACCTTC

j_gene: TRBJ2-3
abundance: .
v_gene: TRBV5-1
d_gene: TRBD1
CDR3aa: CASSNRQGVSDTQYF
CDR3nt: TGCGCCAGCAGCAACCGACAGGGGGTATCAGATACGCAGTATTTT

j_gene: TRBJ2-1
abundance: .
v_gene: TRBV6-1
d_gene: TRBD1
CDR3aa: CASSGRTGTGTYEQFF
CDR3nt: TGTGCCAGCAGTGGAAGGACGGGGACAGGGACCTATGAGCAGTTCTTC

j_gene: TRBJ1-1
abundance: .
v_gene: TRBV2
d_gene: .
CDR3aa: CASLTGREAFF
CDR3nt: TGTGCCAGCTTGACGGGTCGTGAAGCTTTCTTT

j_gene: TRBJ2-1
abundance: .
v_gene: TRBV7-2
d_gene: TRBD2
CDR3aa: CASSPRTSGGNTYNEQFF
CDR3nt: TGTGCCAGCAGCCCACGGACTAGCGGGGGGAACACCTACAATGAGCAGTTCTTC

j_gene: TRBJ2-3
abundance: .
v_gene: TRBV7-9
d_gene: TRBD2
CDR3aa: CASSLGLAGGRTDTQYF
CDR3nt: TGTGCCAGCAGCTTAGGGCTAGCGGGGGGACGCACAGATACGCAGTATTTT

j_gene: TRBJ2-4
abundance: few
v_gene: TRBV6-1
d_gene: .
CDR3aa: CASSELKNIQYF
CDR3nt: TGTGCCAGCAGTGAACTGAAAAACATTCAGTACTTC

j_gene: TRBJ1-5
abundance: .
v_gene: TRBV7-9
d_gene: .
CDR3aa: CASSEGQSNQPQHF
CDR3nt: TGTGCCAGCAGCGAAGGACAGTCCAATCAGCCCCAGCATTTT

j_gene: TRBJ1-1
abundance: few
v_gene: TRBV7-8
d_gene: .
CDR3aa: CASSLVAHRAFF
CDR3nt: TGTGCCAGCAGCTTAGTAGCCCACCGGGCTTTCTTT

j_gene: TRBJ1-2
abundance: .
v_gene: TRBV27
d_gene: .
CDR3aa: CASSTRVGSYGYTF
CDR3nt: TGTGCCAGCAGTACAAGGGTGGGGAGCTATGGCTACACCTTC

j_gene: TRBJ1-2
abundance: once
v_gene: TRBV11-2
d_gene: TRBD1
CDR3aa: CASSLGTGTGYTF
CDR3nt: TGTGCCAGCAGCCTAGGGACAGGCACTGGCTACACCTTC

j_gene: TRBJ1-2
abundance: .
v_gene: TRBV21-1
d_gene: .
CDR3aa: CASRGRDRSLLGYTF
CDR3nt: TGTGCCAGCAGAGGCCGGGACAGATCCCTATTGGGCTACACCTTC

j_gene: TRBJ2-7
abundance: .
v_gene: TRBV19
d_gene: .
CDR3aa: CASSTTGGGGEQYF
CDR3nt: TGTGCCAGTAGTACAACCGGGGGTGGCGGCGAGCAGTACTTC

j_gene: TRBJ2-2
abundance: .
v_gene: TRBV4-3
d_gene: .
CDR3aa: CASSRQAPGELFF
CDR3nt: TGCGCCAGCAGCCGCCAGGCCCCCGGGGAGCTGTTTTTT

j_gene: TRBJ2-4
abundance: few
v_gene: TRBV5-8
d_gene: .
CDR3aa: CASSLGGESAKNIQYF
CDR3nt: TGTGCCAGCAGCTTGGGGGGGGAGTCAGCCAAAAACATTCAGTACTTC

j_gene: TRBJ2-7
abundance: .
v_gene: TRBV30
d_gene: TRBD1
CDR3aa: CAWGGQGEEQYF
CDR3nt: TGTGCCTGGGGTGGACAGGGAGAAGAGCAGTACTTC

j_gene: TRBJ2-1
abundance: few
v_gene: TRBV27
d_gene: .
CDR3aa: CASSLSLLRGRSYEQFF
CDR3nt: TGTGCCAGCAGTTTATCCCTTCTCCGGGGGAGAAGCTATGAGCAGTTCTTC

j_gene: TRBJ1-2
abundance: .
v_gene: TRBV11-2
d_gene: .
CDR3aa: CASSLLAGDALYGYTF
CDR3nt: TGTGCCAGCAGCTTATTAGCAGGGGATGCCCTCTATGGCTACACCTTC

j_gene: TRBJ2-5
abundance: .
v_gene: TRBV30
d_gene: .
CDR3aa: CAWSRVKETQYF
CDR3nt: TGTGCCTGGAGCCGAGTCAAAGAGACCCAGTACTTC

j_gene: TRBJ2-7
abundance: .
v_gene: TRBV2
d_gene: .
CDR3aa: CASRGANSIHEQYF
CDR3nt: TGTGCCAGCAGGGGAGCAAACAGTATCCACGAGCAGTACTTC